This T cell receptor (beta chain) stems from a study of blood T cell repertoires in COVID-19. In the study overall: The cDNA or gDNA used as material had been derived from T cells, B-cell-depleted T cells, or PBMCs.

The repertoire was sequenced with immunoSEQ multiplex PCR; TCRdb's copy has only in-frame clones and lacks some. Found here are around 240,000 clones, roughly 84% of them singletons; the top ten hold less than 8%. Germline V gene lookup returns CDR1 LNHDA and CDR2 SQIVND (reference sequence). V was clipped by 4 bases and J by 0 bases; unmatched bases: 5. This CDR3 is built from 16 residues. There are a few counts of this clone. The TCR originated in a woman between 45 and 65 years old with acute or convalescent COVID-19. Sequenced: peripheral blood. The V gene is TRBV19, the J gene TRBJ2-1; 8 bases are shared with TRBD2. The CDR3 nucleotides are TGTGCCAGTAGTAACAGCGGGGGATTCTCCTACAATGAGCAGTTCTTC. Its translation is CASSNSGGFSYNEQFF.